Listed below are T cell receptor beta chains from one sample, sequenced in a study of T cells after yellow fever vaccination. TCRdb redid the calling of the 5' RACE reads with MiXCR, one entry per CDR3 protein. In the table there are 200,000 to 300,000 distinct CDR3 sequences, 13% of which are singletons. The starting material was CD4+ T cells sorted from PBMCs, obtained 45 days after the yellow fever booster vaccination. These receptors were collected from a man aged 30 to 39 who received the YFV17D yellow fever vaccine. Each CDR3 is given with its conserved first and last residue. D genes are given only for firm matches. The size field is filled for only some rows; it gives once, few, many or a size class.

cdr3_length,clone_size,d_call,v_call,j_call,cdr3_aa
15,NA,TRBD2,TRBV28,TRBJ2-7,CAAKPPSGSSYEQYF
14,few,TRBD2,TRBV9,TRBJ2-7,CASSVARTSAEQYF
15,NA,TRBD2,TRBV6-2/TRBV6-3,TRBJ2-5,CASSLGGTSRETQYF
18,few,TRBD1,TRBV5-1,TRBJ2-1,CASSLDLRDRERGNEQFF
12,NA,NA,TRBV28,TRBJ1-1,CATGSGITEAFF
14,NA,NA,TRBV24-1,TRBJ2-1,CATKRSGSGNEQFF
16,few,TRBD2,TRBV20-1,TRBJ2-1,CSARVPSGREYNEQFF
15,many,NA,TRBV24-1,TRBJ2-7,CATSDPKRRLEEQYF
15,few,TRBD1,TRBV5-1,TRBJ2-7,CASSFSGTGASEQYF
15,NA,NA,TRBV20-1,TRBJ2-5,CSARGDGRGTETQYF
13,NA,TRBD2,TRBV20-1,TRBJ2-7,CSAPLAGGSEQYF
12,NA,NA,TRBV14,TRBJ2-1,CASRKNDNEQFF
13,NA,NA,TRBV20-1,TRBJ2-2,CSARVLAAGELFF
15,few,NA,TRBV4-2,TRBJ2-3,CASSRLGQEADTQYF
12,few,NA,TRBV6-2/TRBV6-3,TRBJ1-1,CASSLTGIEAFF
16,NA,TRBD2,TRBV2,TRBJ2-1,CASSLQAGVRGDEQFF
16,NA,TRBD1,TRBV28,TRBJ2-5,CASSADRDRDVETQYF